This TCR beta chain was identified in a study of Ad26.COV2.S vaccination and SARS-CoV-2 variants. Assay: immunoSEQ multiplex PCR; the TCRdb copy retains only in-frame clones and omits some. The sample shows about 320,000 clones, 70% to 90% of them seen only once. The treatment was: around 19 received Ad26.COV2.S at low or high dose, single or two shots; about 5 received placebo; per-sample allocation not given. Sampling was performed 63 days after the first vaccine or placebo injection. CDR3 length equals 14 residues. Per the germline V gene, CDR1 is SNHLY and CDR2 is FYNNEI. V dropped 2 bases and J dropped 1 base, with 8 bases sitting between them. A single count supports this clone.

The sequence derives from a person between 18 and 60 years old who received the Ad26.COV2.S COVID-19 vaccine or a placebo. This sample comprised peripheral blood, obtained in a trial of Ad26.COV2.S vaccine versus placebo. The rearrangement uses TRBV2 and TRBJ1-1; unclear D gene. This chain's CDR3 is CASSERRENTEAFF. CDR3 bases: TGTGCCAGCAGTGAACGCCGGGAGAACACTGAAGCTTTCTTT.